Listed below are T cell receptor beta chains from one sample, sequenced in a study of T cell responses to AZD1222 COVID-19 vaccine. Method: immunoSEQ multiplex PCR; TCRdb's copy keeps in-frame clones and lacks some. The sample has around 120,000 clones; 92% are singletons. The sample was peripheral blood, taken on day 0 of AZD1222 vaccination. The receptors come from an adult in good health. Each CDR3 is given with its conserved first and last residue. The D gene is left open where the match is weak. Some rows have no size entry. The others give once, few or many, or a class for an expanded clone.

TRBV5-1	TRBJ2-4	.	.	CASSLAAGLNIQYF	TGCGCCAGCAGCTTGGCGGCAGGGTTAAACATTCAGTACTTC
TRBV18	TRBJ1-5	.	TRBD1	CASSRTRQTGDHINSNQPQHF	TGTGCCAGCTCACGTACTCGCCAGACAGGGGACCACATTAATAGCAATCAGCCCCAGCATTTT
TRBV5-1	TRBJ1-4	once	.	CASSLEVSLTEKLFF	TGCGCCAGCAGCTTGGAGGTTTCCTTAACGGAAAAACTGTTTTTT
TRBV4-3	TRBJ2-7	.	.	CASSQDAGQFSYEQYF	TGCGCCAGCAGCCAAGATGCAGGCCAGTTCTCCTACGAGCAGTACTTC
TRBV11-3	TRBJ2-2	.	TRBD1	CASRRTGTGKTGELFF	TGTGCCAGCAGACGTACCGGGACAGGGAAAACCGGGGAGCTGTTTTTT
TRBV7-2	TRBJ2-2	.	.	CASSSDISSGELFF	TGTGCCAGCAGTTCAGATATCTCTAGCGGGGAGCTGTTTTTT
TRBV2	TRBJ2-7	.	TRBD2	CASRVGLVGEQYF	TGTGCCAGCAGAGTGGGACTAGTGGGCGAGCAGTACTTC
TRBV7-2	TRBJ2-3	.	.	CASSTTGSTDTQYF	TGTGCCAGCAGCACCACCGGAAGCACAGATACGCAGTATTTT
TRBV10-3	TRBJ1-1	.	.	CAISRGANTEAFF	TGTGCCATCAGCAGGGGCGCAAACACTGAAGCTTTCTTT
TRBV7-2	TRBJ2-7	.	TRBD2	CASSLGGRGNEQYF	TGTGCCAGCAGCTTGGGCGGGAGGGGAAACGAGCAGTACTTC
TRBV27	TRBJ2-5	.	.	CASISQETQYF	TGTGCCAGCATTTCCCAAGAGACCCAGTACTTC
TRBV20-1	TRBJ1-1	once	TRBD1	CSASITNRGGTEAFF	TGCAGTGCTAGTATAACTAACAGGGGAGGAACTGAAGCTTTCTTT
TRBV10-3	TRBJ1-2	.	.	CAISEDREAGYTF	TGTGCCATCAGTGAGGATCGGGAGGCTGGCTACACCTTC
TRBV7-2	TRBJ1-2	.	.	CASSPGHKNYGYTF	TGTGCCAGCAGCCCGGGACACAAGAACTATGGCTACACCTTC
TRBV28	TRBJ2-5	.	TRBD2	CASSDPSSGRWETQYF	TGTGCCAGCAGTGACCCCAGTAGCGGGAGATGGGAGACCCAGTACTTC
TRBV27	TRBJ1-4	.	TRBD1	CASSRQGFYEKLFF	TGTGCCAGCAGCCGACAGGGCTTTTATGAAAAACTGTTTTTT
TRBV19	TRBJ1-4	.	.	CASSIGLRTEEKLFF	TGTGCCAGTAGTATAGGACTCAGGACAGAAGAAAAACTGTTTTTT
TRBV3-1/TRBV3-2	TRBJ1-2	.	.	CASSQGLQVDGYTF	TGTGCCAGCAGCCAAGGGCTGCAGGTTGATGGCTACACCTTC
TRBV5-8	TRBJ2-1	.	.	CASSLSTEQFF	TGTGCCAGCAGCTTGAGTACAGAGCAGTTCTTC
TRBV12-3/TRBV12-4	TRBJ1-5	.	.	CASSTGTWQPQHF	TGTGCTTCCTCGACAGGCACATGGCAGCCCCAGCATTTT
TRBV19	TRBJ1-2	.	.	CASSIQDPALGGYTF	TGTGCCAGTAGTATTCAAGACCCCGCGCTGGGCGGCTACACCTTC
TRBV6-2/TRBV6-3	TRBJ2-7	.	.	CASSYTSRVAYEQYF	TGTGCCAGCAGTTACACTAGCAGGGTCGCCTACGAGCAGTACTTC
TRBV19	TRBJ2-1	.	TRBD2	CASTGTSGTDSYNEQFF	TGTGCCAGTACCGGGACTAGCGGGACCGACTCCTACAATGAGCAGTTCTTC
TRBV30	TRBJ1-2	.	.	CAWRGTGGYTF	TGTGCCTGGAGAGGGACTGGTGGCTACACCTTC
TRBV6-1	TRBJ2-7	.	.	CASSEIGSVSYEQYF	TGTGCCAGCAGTGAAATCGGCAGCGTCTCCTACGAGCAGTACTTC
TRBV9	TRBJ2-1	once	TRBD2	CASSSRTSGGAIEQFF	TGTGCCAGCAGCTCCCGGACTAGCGGGGGGGCTATTGAGCAGTTCTTC
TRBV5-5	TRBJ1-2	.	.	CASSLLAGDYGYTF	TGTGCCAGCAGCCTTTTAGCTGGTGACTATGGCTACACCTTC
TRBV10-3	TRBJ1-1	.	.	CATTENTEAFF	TGTGCCACTACAGAGAACACTGAAGCTTTCTTT
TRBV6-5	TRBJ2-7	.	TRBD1	CASLGQGAGEQYF	TGTGCCAGTCTTGGACAGGGGGCAGGCGAGCAGTACTTC
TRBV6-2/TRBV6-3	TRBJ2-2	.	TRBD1	CASSYPRTGTANTGELFF	TGTGCCAGCAGTTACCCTCGGACAGGGACTGCGAACACCGGGGAGCTGTTTTTT
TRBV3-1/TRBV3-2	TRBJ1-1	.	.	CASSQAQGGYLGAFF	TGTGCCAGCAGCCAAGCCCAAGGAGGGTACTTGGGAGCTTTCTTT
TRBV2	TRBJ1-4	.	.	CASKWNPKEKLFF	TGTGCCAGCAAGTGGAACCCAAAGGAAAAACTGTTTTTT
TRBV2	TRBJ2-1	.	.	CASSERLYNEQFF	TGTGCCAGCAGCGAGCGGTTATACAATGAGCAGTTCTTC
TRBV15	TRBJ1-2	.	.	CATSREGFGYTF	TGTGCCACCAGCAGAGAAGGGTTTGGCTACACCTTC
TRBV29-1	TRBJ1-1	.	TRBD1	CSVGTGFPTEAFF	TGCAGCGTTGGGACAGGGTTTCCCACTGAAGCTTTCTTT
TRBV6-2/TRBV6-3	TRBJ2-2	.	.	CASSYLEVDGELFF	TGTGCCAGCAGTTACCTAGAGGTGGACGGGGAGCTGTTTTTT
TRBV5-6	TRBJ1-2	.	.	CASSLGSGHGYTF	TGTGCCAGCAGCTTGGGTAGTGGCCATGGCTACACCTTC
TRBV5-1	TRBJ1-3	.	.	CASSLGWGNTIYF	TGCGCCAGCAGCTTGGGTTGGGGTAACACCATATATTTT
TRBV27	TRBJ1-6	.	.	CASSQQGYNSPLHF	TGTGCCAGCAGTCAACAGGGATATAATTCACCCCTCCACTTT
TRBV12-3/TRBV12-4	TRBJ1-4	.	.	CASRDTNEKLFF	TGTGCCAGCCGGGACACAAATGAAAAACTGTTTTTT
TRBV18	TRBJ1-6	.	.	CASSPPLAEISYNSPLHF	TGTGCCAGCTCACCACCTCTGGCAGAAATCTCCTATAATTCACCCCTCCACTTT
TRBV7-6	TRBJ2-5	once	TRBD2	CASSSGLAGGSGGETQYF	TGTGCCAGCAGCTCGGGACTAGCGGGGGGCTCCGGCGGAGAGACCCAGTACTTC
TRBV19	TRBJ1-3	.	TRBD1	CASTSKDRERNTIYF	TGTGCCAGTACATCAAAGGACAGGGAGAGAAACACCATATATTTT
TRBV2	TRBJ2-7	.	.	CASSPNSAYEQYF	TGTGCCAGCAGCCCCAACAGTGCCTACGAGCAGTACTTC
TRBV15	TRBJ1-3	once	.	CATSERAMGNTIYF	TGTGCCACCAGCGAACGGGCGATGGGAAACACCATATATTTT
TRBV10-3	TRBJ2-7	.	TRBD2	CAIRDAQSGGDEQYF	TGTGCCATCAGGGACGCCCAGTCGGGAGGAGACGAGCAGTACTTC
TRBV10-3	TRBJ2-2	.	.	CAIRKENTGELFF	TGTGCCATCAGAAAGGAAAACACCGGGGAGCTGTTTTTT
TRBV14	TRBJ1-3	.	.	CASSQAGHRNSGNTIYF	TGTGCCAGCAGCCAAGCGGGACATCGGAACTCTGGAAACACCATATATTTT
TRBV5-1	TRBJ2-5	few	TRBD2	CASSELAGGEQETQYF	TGCGCCAGCAGCGAGTTAGCGGGGGGAGAACAAGAGACCCAGTACTTC
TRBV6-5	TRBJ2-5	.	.	CASSYNRGLERETQYF	TGTGCCAGCAGTTACAACCGCGGGCTCGAACGGGAGACCCAGTACTTC